A selection of T cell receptor beta chains follows, all from one sample in a study of blood T cell repertoires in COVID-19. TCRdb keeps only in-frame clones here, not all; method: immunoSEQ multiplex PCR. The data hold 200,000 to 300,000 clones, with approximately 90% observed a single time. Sequenced sample: peripheral blood. The origin of the receptors is a man younger than 35 with active or convalescent COVID-19. The CDR3 runs from the conserved cysteine through the conserved F or W. A D gene is named only where the DNA matches it firmly. The size entry is marked missing in some rows and otherwise reads once, few, many or a size class.

d_call | j_call | clone_size | v_call | cdr3_aa | cdr3_nt
. | TRBJ2-7 | . | TRBV2 | CASKEGPYEQYF | TGTGCCAGCAAGGAGGGGCCCTACGAGCAGTACTTC
. | TRBJ2-7 | . | TRBV5-1 | CASSLGSGVRSPYEQYF | TGCGCCAGCAGCTTGGGATCGGGGGTTAGATCTCCTTACGAGCAGTACTTC
. | TRBJ2-7 | . | TRBV11-1 | CASSSGTHIFYEQYF | TGTGCCAGCAGCTCCGGGACACACATATTCTACGAGCAGTACTTC
TRBD2 | TRBJ2-3 | . | TRBV11-2 | CASSLGKAGGTDTQYF | TGTGCCAGCAGCTTAGGAAAAGCGGGGGGCACAGATACGCAGTATTTT
. | TRBJ2-3 | once | TRBV5-1 | CASRGSLTTDTQYF | TGCGCCAGCCGGGGGAGCCTTACCACAGATACGCAGTATTTT
. | TRBJ1-1 | . | TRBV19 | CASTSGAGVVAEAFF | TGTGCCAGTACCAGCGGAGCCGGGGTAGTCGCTGAAGCTTTCTTT
. | TRBJ1-6 | . | TRBV30 | CAWRQNHNSPLHF | TGTGCCTGGAGACAGAACCATAATTCACCCCTCCACTTT
. | TRBJ2-2 | . | TRBV4-3 | CASSQERRRNTGELFF | TGCGCCAGCAGCCAAGAGAGGCGACGAAACACCGGGGAGCTGTTTTTT
TRBD2 | TRBJ2-3 | . | TRBV19 | CASSIWALAGEQSTDTQYF | TGTGCCAGTAGCATTTGGGCCCTAGCGGGAGAACAGTCGACAGATACGCAGTATTTT
TRBD2 | TRBJ2-1 | . | TRBV28 | CASSTSSGTWGVDYNEQFF | TGTGCCAGCAGTACCTCTAGCGGGACTTGGGGCGTGGACTACAATGAGCAGTTCTTC
. | TRBJ2-7 | . | TRBV6-5 | CASGGRPYEQYF | TGTGCCAGCGGGGGCAGGCCCTACGAGCAGTACTTC
. | TRBJ1-4 | . | TRBV5-1 | CASSPTDSNEKLFF | TGCGCCAGCAGCCCGACCGACAGTAATGAAAAACTGTTTTTT
TRBD2 | TRBJ2-1 | . | TRBV7-2 | CASSLGVTSGSLNEQFF | TGTGCCAGCAGCTTAGGGGTGACTAGCGGTTCCCTCAATGAGCAGTTCTTC
. | TRBJ1-1 | . | TRBV9 | CASSVGPQGNTEAFF | TGTGCCAGCAGCGTAGGCCCACAGGGAAACACTGAAGCTTTCTTT
. | TRBJ1-1 | . | TRBV12-3/TRBV12-4 | CASSPSSRRKAFF | TGTGCCAGCAGTCCGTCCAGTCGGAGGAAAGCTTTCTTT
. | TRBJ2-3 | . | TRBV2 | CAGSLDYTDTQYF | TGTGCCGGATCACTAGACTATACAGATACGCAGTATTTT
. | TRBJ1-1 | . | TRBV5-5 | CASSLGQGKGTEAFF | TGTGCCAGCAGCTTGGGGCAGGGGAAGGGAACTGAAGCTTTCTTT
. | TRBJ1-3 | . | TRBV5-1 | CASSLWQGGNTIYF | TGCGCCAGCAGCTTGTGGCAGGGCGGAAACACCATATATTTT
TRBD1 | TRBJ1-2 | . | TRBV5-4 | CASSPGQDYGYTF | TGTGCCAGCAGCCCGGGACAGGACTATGGCTACACCTTC
. | TRBJ1-3 | . | TRBV12-3/TRBV12-4 | CASSVSGNTIYF | TGTGCCAGCAGTGTTTCGGGAAACACCATATATTTT
. | TRBJ1-6 | many | TRBV18 | CASSPVPGPAGVLHF | TGTGCCAGCTCACCAGTCCCCGGGCCGGCGGGGGTCCTCCACTTT
. | TRBJ2-7 | . | TRBV20-1 | CKAGEQYF | TGCAAAGCCGGCGAGCAGTACTTC
. | TRBJ1-4 | . | TRBV14 | CASSLLGLGEKLFF | TGTGCCAGCAGCCTTCTCGGACTTGGGGAAAAACTGTTTTTT
TRBD2 | TRBJ2-5 | . | TRBV6-2/TRBV6-3 | CASTPSGISETQYF | TGTGCCAGCACCCCGAGCGGGATCAGTGAGACCCAGTACTTC
. | TRBJ2-1 | few | TRBV27 | CASSDDRNFLYNEQFF | TGTGCCAGCAGTGACGACAGAAACTTTCTCTACAATGAGCAGTTCTTC
. | TRBJ1-2 | . | TRBV9 | CASSVGPVGGLYGYTF | TGTGCCAGCAGCGTTGGTCCGGTCGGGGGGCTCTATGGCTACACCTTC
. | TRBJ1-6 | . | TRBV28 | CASSPKRNSPLHF | TGTGCCAGCAGCCCAAAACGGAATTCACCCCTCCACTTT
TRBD1 | TRBJ1-2 | . | TRBV4-3 | CASSQDRQGDYGYTF | TGCGCCAGCAGCCAAGATCGACAGGGAGATTATGGCTACACCTTC